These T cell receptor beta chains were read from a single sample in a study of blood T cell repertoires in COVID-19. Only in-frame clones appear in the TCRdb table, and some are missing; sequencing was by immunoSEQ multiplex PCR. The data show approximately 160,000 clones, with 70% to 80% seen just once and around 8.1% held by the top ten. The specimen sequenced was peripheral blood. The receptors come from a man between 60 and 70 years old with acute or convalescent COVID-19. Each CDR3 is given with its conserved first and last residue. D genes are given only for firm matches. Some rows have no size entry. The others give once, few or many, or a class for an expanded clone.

CDR3nt: TGTGCCAGCAGAGAACAGGGGGCATCTTCACCCCTCCACTTT
CDR3aa: CASREQGASSPLHF
d_gene: TRBD1
j_gene: TRBJ1-6
abundance: NA
v_gene: TRBV11-2

CDR3nt: TGCGCCAGCAGCCAAGATCACGAGAATGAGCAGTTCTTC
CDR3aa: CASSQDHENEQFF
d_gene: NA
j_gene: TRBJ2-1
abundance: NA
v_gene: TRBV4-3

CDR3nt: TGTGCCAGCAGCCTCCGACAGGGAGAGGGAGGTACTGAAGCTTTCTTT
CDR3aa: CASSLRQGEGGTEAFF
d_gene: TRBD1
j_gene: TRBJ1-1
abundance: NA
v_gene: TRBV5-6

CDR3nt: TGCGCCAGCAGCCAAGGAGTTCTAGATGAGCAGTTCTTC
CDR3aa: CASSQGVLDEQFF
d_gene: NA
j_gene: TRBJ2-1
abundance: NA
v_gene: TRBV4-3

CDR3nt: TGTGCCAGCAGGGGACTAGCGGGGAGGGAGACCCAGTACTTC
CDR3aa: CASRGLAGRETQYF
d_gene: TRBD2
j_gene: TRBJ2-5
abundance: NA
v_gene: TRBV27

CDR3nt: TGTGCCAGCAGTCTAGGGACTAGTTCAGATACGCAGTATTTT
CDR3aa: CASSLGTSSDTQYF
d_gene: TRBD2
j_gene: TRBJ2-3
abundance: NA
v_gene: TRBV6-5

CDR3nt: TGTGCCAGCATGCGGGACAGGGGGCGAGAGCAGTACTTC
CDR3aa: CASMRDRGREQYF
d_gene: TRBD1
j_gene: TRBJ2-7
abundance: NA
v_gene: TRBV6-4

CDR3nt: TGTGCCAGCAGTGAACTGGGGCGCGAGACCCAGTACTTC
CDR3aa: CASSELGRETQYF
d_gene: NA
j_gene: TRBJ2-5
abundance: NA
v_gene: TRBV2

CDR3nt: TGTGCCAGCAGTGACACTTCGAATTCACCCCTCCACTTT
CDR3aa: CASSDTSNSPLHF
d_gene: NA
j_gene: TRBJ1-6
abundance: NA
v_gene: TRBV3-1/TRBV3-2

CDR3nt: TGTGCCAGCAGCTTTTCGTACGGGAATAGCAATCAGCCCCAGCATTTT
CDR3aa: CASSFSYGNSNQPQHF
d_gene: NA
j_gene: TRBJ1-5
abundance: once
v_gene: TRBV5-4

CDR3nt: TGTGCCAGCAGCACCACATGGGGCAGCCCTGAGCAGTTCTTC
CDR3aa: CASSTTWGSPEQFF
d_gene: NA
j_gene: TRBJ2-1
abundance: NA
v_gene: TRBV5-4

CDR3nt: TGTGCCAGCAGTGGGTGGCGGACTGAAGCTTTCTTT
CDR3aa: CASSGWRTEAFF
d_gene: NA
j_gene: TRBJ1-1
abundance: NA
v_gene: TRBV6-2/TRBV6-3

CDR3nt: TGTGCCAGCAGTTACAGGGGGAATCAGCCCCAGCATTTT
CDR3aa: CASSYRGNQPQHF
d_gene: NA
j_gene: TRBJ1-5
abundance: NA
v_gene: TRBV6-6

CDR3nt: TGTGCCAGCAGCCGTTACTACGATGAGCAGTTCTTC
CDR3aa: CASSRYYDEQFF
d_gene: NA
j_gene: TRBJ2-1
abundance: NA
v_gene: TRBV6-2/TRBV6-3

CDR3nt: TGTGCCAGCAGTGGGCGACAGGGGGCAAACACCGGGGAGCTGTTTTTT
CDR3aa: CASSGRQGANTGELFF
d_gene: TRBD1
j_gene: TRBJ2-2
abundance: NA
v_gene: TRBV6-1

CDR3nt: TGTGCCACCAGCAGGCCGACAGGGGCCCCCACTGAAGCTTTCTTT
CDR3aa: CATSRPTGAPTEAFF
d_gene: TRBD1
j_gene: TRBJ1-1
abundance: NA
v_gene: TRBV15

CDR3nt: TGCGCCAGCAGGGGACGGACTACGAACACTGAAGCTTTCTTT
CDR3aa: CASRGRTTNTEAFF
d_gene: NA
j_gene: TRBJ1-1
abundance: few
v_gene: TRBV4-1

CDR3nt: TGTGCCAGCAGTTACACTGCGGTGGGTCCCTACGAGCAGTACTTC
CDR3aa: CASSYTAVGPYEQYF
d_gene: NA
j_gene: TRBJ2-7
abundance: NA
v_gene: TRBV6-5

CDR3nt: TGTGCCAGCAGTTACGGGGACAGGGGGGTTGGGACCCAGTACTTC
CDR3aa: CASSYGDRGVGTQYF
d_gene: TRBD1
j_gene: TRBJ2-5
abundance: NA
v_gene: TRBV28

CDR3nt: TGTGCCAGCAGCTCCCTGGCGGGGGGCTCTGGCTATGGCTACACCTTC
CDR3aa: CASSSLAGGSGYGYTF
d_gene: NA
j_gene: TRBJ1-2
abundance: NA
v_gene: TRBV6-6

CDR3nt: TGTGCCAGTAGCCCGATCGGGGTCTCCTACGAGCAGTACTTC
CDR3aa: CASSPIGVSYEQYF
d_gene: NA
j_gene: TRBJ2-7
abundance: NA
v_gene: TRBV19

CDR3nt: TGTGCCTGGAGTGTACTTGGAGCAACTAATGAAAAACTGTTTTTT
CDR3aa: CAWSVLGATNEKLFF
d_gene: NA
j_gene: TRBJ1-4
abundance: NA
v_gene: TRBV30

CDR3nt: TGTGCCAGCAGTGGGGGGACTAGCGGGGGCCACGAGGAGCAGTTCTTC
CDR3aa: CASSGGTSGGHEEQFF
d_gene: TRBD2
j_gene: TRBJ2-1
abundance: once
v_gene: TRBV2

CDR3nt: TGTGCCAGCAGTCTTAGATGGGGGGAGGGGCATGAAAAACTGTTTTTT
CDR3aa: CASSLRWGEGHEKLFF
d_gene: NA
j_gene: TRBJ1-4
abundance: NA
v_gene: TRBV28

CDR3nt: TGTGCCACCAGTGATAGGACAGGGGGCGTCTACACCGGGGAGCTGTTTTTT
CDR3aa: CATSDRTGGVYTGELFF
d_gene: TRBD1
j_gene: TRBJ2-2
abundance: NA
v_gene: TRBV24-1

CDR3nt: TGTGCCAGCGACAGGGAAGGGGATAGCAATCAGCCCCAGCATTTT
CDR3aa: CASDREGDSNQPQHF
d_gene: TRBD1
j_gene: TRBJ1-5
abundance: NA
v_gene: TRBV10-3

CDR3nt: TGTGCCAGTAGTGCCACCGGGACAGCCTACGAGCAGTACTTC
CDR3aa: CASSATGTAYEQYF
d_gene: TRBD1
j_gene: TRBJ2-7
abundance: NA
v_gene: TRBV19

CDR3nt: TGCGCCAGCAGCTTACAGGGTGGGGGCACAGATACGCAGTATTTT
CDR3aa: CASSLQGGGTDTQYF
d_gene: NA
j_gene: TRBJ2-3
abundance: NA
v_gene: TRBV5-1

CDR3nt: TGTGCCTGGAGGGACCAGGGGATTCAAGAGACCCAGTACTTC
CDR3aa: CAWRDQGIQETQYF
d_gene: NA
j_gene: TRBJ2-5
abundance: NA
v_gene: TRBV30

CDR3nt: TGCGCCAGCAGCTTGGAACTAGCGGGGACCTACGAGCAGTACTTC
CDR3aa: CASSLELAGTYEQYF
d_gene: TRBD2
j_gene: TRBJ2-7
abundance: NA
v_gene: TRBV5-1

CDR3nt: TGTGCCAGCAGCTTAGGGGGCGGGGCTTATGACATTCAGTACTTC
CDR3aa: CASSLGGGAYDIQYF
d_gene: NA
j_gene: TRBJ2-4
abundance: once
v_gene: TRBV5-6

CDR3nt: TGTGCCAGCAGTTTACTCACAGTGCTTTTACCCCATCAGCCCCAGCATTTT
CDR3aa: CASSLLTVLLPHQPQHF
d_gene: NA
j_gene: TRBJ1-5
abundance: few
v_gene: TRBV27

CDR3nt: TGTGCCAGCAGCCGGACAGGGTATCAGCCCCAGCATTTT
CDR3aa: CASSRTGYQPQHF
d_gene: TRBD1
j_gene: TRBJ1-5
abundance: NA
v_gene: TRBV12-3/TRBV12-4

CDR3nt: TGTGCCAGCAGCCAAGACAGGGGAAAGATTGGCTACACCTTC
CDR3aa: CASSQDRGKIGYTF
d_gene: NA
j_gene: TRBJ1-2
abundance: NA
v_gene: TRBV3-1/TRBV3-2

CDR3nt: TGTGCCAGTAGTATAGATCTTCGGAGACAGGGGGGTGCCCCCGAAAAACTGTTTTTT
CDR3aa: CASSIDLRRQGGAPEKLFF
d_gene: TRBD1
j_gene: TRBJ1-4
abundance: NA
v_gene: TRBV19

CDR3nt: TGTGCTAGTGGTTTGGGGACAGTCTCCTACGAGCAGTACTTC
CDR3aa: CASGLGTVSYEQYF
d_gene: NA
j_gene: TRBJ2-7
abundance: NA
v_gene: TRBV12-5

CDR3nt: TGTGCCTGGAGTCTTCAGACAGTGAACACTGAAGCTTTCTTT
CDR3aa: CAWSLQTVNTEAFF
d_gene: NA
j_gene: TRBJ1-1
abundance: NA
v_gene: TRBV30

CDR3nt: TGTGCCAGTCGAGAAGGGGCCTCCTACGAGCAGTACTTC
CDR3aa: CASREGASYEQYF
d_gene: NA
j_gene: TRBJ2-7
abundance: NA
v_gene: TRBV19

CDR3nt: TGTGCCAGCAGTGAATCCCATACGGGGTACACTGAAGCTTTCTTT
CDR3aa: CASSESHTGYTEAFF
d_gene: NA
j_gene: TRBJ1-1
abundance: many
v_gene: TRBV2

CDR3nt: TGTGCCAGCAGCCAGGGGATCGGGTTAGGCAATCAGCCCCAGCATTTT
CDR3aa: CASSQGIGLGNQPQHF
d_gene: NA
j_gene: TRBJ1-5
abundance: few
v_gene: TRBV5-8

CDR3nt: TGTGCCAGCAGCCTCCAGGGGCACAATGAGCAGTTCTTC
CDR3aa: CASSLQGHNEQFF
d_gene: NA
j_gene: TRBJ2-1
abundance: many
v_gene: TRBV6-2/TRBV6-3

CDR3nt: TGCAGCGTGGAAGGGGGTGAGGGCCTAAGCACAGATACGCAGTATTTT
CDR3aa: CSVEGGEGLSTDTQYF
d_gene: NA
j_gene: TRBJ2-3
abundance: NA
v_gene: TRBV29-1

CDR3nt: TGTGCCAGCAGCGTAACAGGCCTAGGGAATGAGCAGTTCTTC
CDR3aa: CASSVTGLGNEQFF
d_gene: NA
j_gene: TRBJ2-1
abundance: once
v_gene: TRBV9

CDR3nt: TGTGCCTGGAGTCGGATGAATGGTGTAAACCAGGGAGGAGACACCTTC
CDR3aa: CAWSRMNGVNQGGDTF
d_gene: NA
j_gene: TRBJ1-2
abundance: NA
v_gene: TRBV30

CDR3nt: TGCGCCAGCAGCTTCCAGGAGGGGGAGACCCAGTACTTC
CDR3aa: CASSFQEGETQYF
d_gene: NA
j_gene: TRBJ2-5
abundance: NA
v_gene: TRBV5-1

CDR3nt: TGTGCCAGCAGTAATGTGGGCCGACATCCCGATCAGCCCCAGCATTTT
CDR3aa: CASSNVGRHPDQPQHF
d_gene: NA
j_gene: TRBJ1-5
abundance: NA
v_gene: TRBV5-6

CDR3nt: TGTGCCACCACCGTGGCGGGGGGATATACGAGGCAGTATTTT
CDR3aa: CATTVAGGYTRQYF
d_gene: TRBD2
j_gene: TRBJ2-3
abundance: NA
v_gene: TRBV27

CDR3nt: TGTGCCAGCAGCGTACTCAGGGGCGCGAGGGAAAAACTGTTTTTT
CDR3aa: CASSVLRGAREKLFF
d_gene: NA
j_gene: TRBJ1-4
abundance: NA
v_gene: TRBV9

CDR3nt: TGTGCCAGCAGTGTTCTACAGGGGGCGGGTACGCAGTATTTT
CDR3aa: CASSVLQGAGTQYF
d_gene: TRBD1
j_gene: TRBJ2-3
abundance: NA
v_gene: TRBV2

CDR3nt: TGTGCCAGCAGCTGGGGCCCTGGCGGGGAAACTTTCTTT
CDR3aa: CASSWGPGGETFF
d_gene: NA
j_gene: TRBJ1-1
abundance: NA
v_gene: TRBV7-6

CDR3nt: TGCGCCAGCAGTGTGGCGGGGGGGGAAGAGACCCAGTACTTC
CDR3aa: CASSVAGGEETQYF
d_gene: TRBD2
j_gene: TRBJ2-5
abundance: NA
v_gene: TRBV10-2